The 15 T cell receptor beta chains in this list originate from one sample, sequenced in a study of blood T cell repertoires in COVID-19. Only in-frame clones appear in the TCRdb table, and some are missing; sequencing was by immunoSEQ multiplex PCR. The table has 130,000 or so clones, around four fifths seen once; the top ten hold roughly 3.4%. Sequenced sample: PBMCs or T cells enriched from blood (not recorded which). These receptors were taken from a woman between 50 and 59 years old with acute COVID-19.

The CDR3, as DNA: TGTGCCAGTACCTCGGCCCCGGGGAACACTGAAGCTTTCTTT. Protein: CASTSAPGNTEAFF. V and J are TRBV19 and TRBJ1-1; D unresolved. Per germline, CDR1 LNHDA and CDR2 SQIVND (reference sequence). V gave up 7 bases and J gave up 1 base, with 13 bases separating them. The CDR3 has 14 residues.

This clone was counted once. CDR3 amino acids: CASRHRETSYQPQHF. Here the CDR3 DNA reads TGTGCCAGTAGGCACAGGGAAACCTCCTATCAGCCCCAGCATTTT. The chain recombines TRBV19 with TRBJ1-5, with D perhaps TRBD1 (6 bases). Germline V CDR1 and CDR2: LNHDA, SQIVND (reference sequence). Trimming took 6 bases from V and 5 from J, leaving 17 bases between them. The length of the CDR3 is 15 residues.

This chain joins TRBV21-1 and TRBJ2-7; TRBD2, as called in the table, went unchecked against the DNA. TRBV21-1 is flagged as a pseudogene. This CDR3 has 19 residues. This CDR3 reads CASSKGPGGALIGSYEQYF. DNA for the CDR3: TGTGCCAGCAGCAAAGGGCCGGGAGGGGCCCTAATCGGGTCCTACGAGCAGTACTTC.

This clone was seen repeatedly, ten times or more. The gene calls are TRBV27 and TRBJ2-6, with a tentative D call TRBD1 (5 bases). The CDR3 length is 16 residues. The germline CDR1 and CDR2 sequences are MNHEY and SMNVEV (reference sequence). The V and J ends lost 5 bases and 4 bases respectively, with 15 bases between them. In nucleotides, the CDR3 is TGTGCCAGCAGTGGCGGACAATTTTCGGGGGCCAACGTCCTGACTTTC. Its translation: CASSGGQFSGANVLTF.

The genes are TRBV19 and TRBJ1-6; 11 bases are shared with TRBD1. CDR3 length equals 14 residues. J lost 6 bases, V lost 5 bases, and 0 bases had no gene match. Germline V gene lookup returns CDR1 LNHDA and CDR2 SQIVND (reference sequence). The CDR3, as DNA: TGTGCCAGTAGTGGGACAGGGGGTAATTCACCCCTCCACTTT. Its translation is CASSGTGGNSPLHF.

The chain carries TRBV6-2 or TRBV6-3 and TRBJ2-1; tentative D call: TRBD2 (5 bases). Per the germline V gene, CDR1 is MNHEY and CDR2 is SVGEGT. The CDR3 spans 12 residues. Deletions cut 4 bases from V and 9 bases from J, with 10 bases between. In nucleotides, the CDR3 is TGTGCCAGCAGTTGGGGAGTAGGTGAGCAGTTCTTC. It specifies CASSWGVGEQFF.

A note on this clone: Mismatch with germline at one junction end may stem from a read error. CDR3 protein: CASSLGGGDSRVDF. CDR3 coding DNA: TGCGCCAGCAGCTTGGGGGGGGGCGACAGCCGAGTTGACTTC. V gene TRBV5-1 combines with J gene TRBJ2-7; D might be TRBD2 (7 bases). The CDR3 has 14 residues. Germline V lookup: CDR1 SGHRS, CDR2 YFSETQ.

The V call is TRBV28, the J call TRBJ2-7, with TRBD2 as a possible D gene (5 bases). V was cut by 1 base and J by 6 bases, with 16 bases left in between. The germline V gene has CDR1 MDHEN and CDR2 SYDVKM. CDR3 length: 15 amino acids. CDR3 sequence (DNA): TGTGCCAGCAGTTTATTGGAAGCCGGACGGGGCGAGCAGTACTTC. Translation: CASSLLEAGRGEQYF.

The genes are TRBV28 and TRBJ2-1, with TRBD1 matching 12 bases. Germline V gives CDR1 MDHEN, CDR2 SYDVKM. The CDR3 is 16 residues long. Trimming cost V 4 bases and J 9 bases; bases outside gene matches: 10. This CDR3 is CASSYWDRGLVSEQFF. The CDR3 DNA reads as TGTGCCAGCAGTTACTGGGACAGGGGGCTGGTAAGTGAGCAGTTCTTC.

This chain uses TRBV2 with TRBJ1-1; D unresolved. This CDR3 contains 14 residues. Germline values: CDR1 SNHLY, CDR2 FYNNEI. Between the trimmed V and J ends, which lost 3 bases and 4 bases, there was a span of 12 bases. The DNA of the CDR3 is TGTGCCAGCAGTGATGTCGTGGCGGGCACTGAAGCTTTCTTT. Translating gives CASSDVVAGTEAFF.

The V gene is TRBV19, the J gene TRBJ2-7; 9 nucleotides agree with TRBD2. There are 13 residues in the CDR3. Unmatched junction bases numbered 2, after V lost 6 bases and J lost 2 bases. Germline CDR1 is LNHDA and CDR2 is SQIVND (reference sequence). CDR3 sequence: CASRAGGPYEQYF. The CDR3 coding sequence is TGTGCCAGTAGGGCGGGAGGGCCCTACGAGCAGTACTTC.

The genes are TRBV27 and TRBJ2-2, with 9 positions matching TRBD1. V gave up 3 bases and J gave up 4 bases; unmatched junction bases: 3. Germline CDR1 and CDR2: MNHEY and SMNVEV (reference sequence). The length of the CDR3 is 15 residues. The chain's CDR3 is CASSFETGGTGELFF. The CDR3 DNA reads TGTGCCAGCAGTTTTGAGACAGGGGGCACCGGGGAGCTGTTTTTT.

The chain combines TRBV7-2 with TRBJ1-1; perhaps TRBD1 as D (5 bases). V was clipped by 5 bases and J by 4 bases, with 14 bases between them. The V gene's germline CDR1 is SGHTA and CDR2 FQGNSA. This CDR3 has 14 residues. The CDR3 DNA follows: TGTGCCAGCAGCCCCAAATCGGGGGGCACTGAAGCTTTCTTT. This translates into CASSPKSGGTEAFF.

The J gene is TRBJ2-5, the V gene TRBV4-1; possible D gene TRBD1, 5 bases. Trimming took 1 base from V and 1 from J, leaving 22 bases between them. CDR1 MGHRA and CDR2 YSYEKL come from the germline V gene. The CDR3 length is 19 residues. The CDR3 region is CASSQVDSHPLTAQETQYF. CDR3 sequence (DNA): TGCGCCAGCAGCCAAGTCGATTCCCATCCCCTGACAGCCCAAGAGACCCAGTACTTC.

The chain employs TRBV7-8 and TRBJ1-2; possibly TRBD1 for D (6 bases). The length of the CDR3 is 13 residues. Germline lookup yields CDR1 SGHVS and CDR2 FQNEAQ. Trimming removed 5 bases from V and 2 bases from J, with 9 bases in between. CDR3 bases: TGTGCCAGCAGCGTTGACAGGAACTATGGCTACACCTTC. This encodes CASSVDRNYGYTF.